This T cell receptor (beta chain) appears in the sequencing data of a study of beta chain features in type 1 diabetes. Study-wide findings and caveats: Significant though moderate, a shortening of TCRB CDR3s appeared in all four CD4+ subsets of Type 1 diabetes patients.

All of the isolated RNA was reverse transcribed, so expressed TCRB transcripts were sequenced. Here immunoSEQ multiplex PCR was the method, and the copy in TCRdb shows in-frame clones only, minus some. The sample lists 250,000 to 350,000 clones; about 13% were seen once. To note about this clone: Its antigen is not identified.

The sequenced sample consisted of naive CD4+ T cells from blood. This receptor was identified in a man aged 25-45 years with type 1 diabetes.

CDR3 residues: CASSPPGGEGNQPQHF. In DNA, the CDR3 is TGTGCCAGCTCACCACCCGGAGGGGAAGGGAATCAGCCCCAGCATTTT. The V gene is TRBV18, the J gene TRBJ1-5; D perhaps matches TRBD1 (5 bases). The CDR3 is 16 residues long. Trimming cost V 0 bases and J 4 bases, with 13 bases left between them. The germline V gene has CDR1 KGHSH and CDR2 LQKENI.